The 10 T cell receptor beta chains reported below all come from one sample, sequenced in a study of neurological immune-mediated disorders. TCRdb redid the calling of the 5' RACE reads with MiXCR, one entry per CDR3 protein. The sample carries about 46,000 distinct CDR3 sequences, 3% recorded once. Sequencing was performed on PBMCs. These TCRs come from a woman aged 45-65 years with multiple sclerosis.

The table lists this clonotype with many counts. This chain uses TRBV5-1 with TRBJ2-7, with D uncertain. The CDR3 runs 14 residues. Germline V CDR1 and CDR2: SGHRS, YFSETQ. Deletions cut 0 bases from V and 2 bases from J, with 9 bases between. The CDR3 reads CASSLGVTTYEQYF. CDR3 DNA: TGCGCCAGCAGCTTGGGCGTCACCACCTACGAGCAGTACTTC. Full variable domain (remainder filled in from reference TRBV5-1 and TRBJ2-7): KAGVTQTPRYLIKTRGQQVTLSCSPISGHRSVSWYQQTPGQGLQFLFEYFSETQRNKGNFPGRFSGRQFSNSRSEMNVSTLELGDSALYLCASSLGVTTYEQYFGPGTRLTVT.

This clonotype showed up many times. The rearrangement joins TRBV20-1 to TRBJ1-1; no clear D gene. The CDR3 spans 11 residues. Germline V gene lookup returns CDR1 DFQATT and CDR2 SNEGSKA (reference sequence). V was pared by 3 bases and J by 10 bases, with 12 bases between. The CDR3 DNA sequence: TGCAGTGCTAGTCTCAGTGGGAGAGCTTTCTTT. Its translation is CSASLSGRAFF.

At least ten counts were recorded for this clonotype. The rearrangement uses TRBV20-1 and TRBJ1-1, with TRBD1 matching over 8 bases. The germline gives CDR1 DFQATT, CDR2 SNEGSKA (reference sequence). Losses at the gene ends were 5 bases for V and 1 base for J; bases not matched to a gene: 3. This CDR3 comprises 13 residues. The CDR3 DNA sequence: TGCAGTGCTCCAGGACAGGGGAACACTGAAGCTTTCTTT. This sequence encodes CSAPGQGNTEAFF.

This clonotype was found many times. CDR3 amino acids: CASSLAGQGGNEQFF. The CDR3 DNA reads as TGCGCCAGCAGCTTGGCCGGACAGGGGGGTAATGAGCAGTTCTTC. The chain carries TRBV5-1 and TRBJ2-1; the match to TRBD1 covers 10 bases. The length of the CDR3 is 15 residues. V dropped 0 bases and J dropped 7; count of bases not matched to a gene: 4. The germline CDR1 and CDR2 sequences are SGHRS and YFSETQ.

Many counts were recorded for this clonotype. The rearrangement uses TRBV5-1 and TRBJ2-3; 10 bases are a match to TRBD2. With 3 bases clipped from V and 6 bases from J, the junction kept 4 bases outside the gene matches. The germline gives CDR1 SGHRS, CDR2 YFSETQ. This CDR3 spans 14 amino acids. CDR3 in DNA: TGCGCCAGCAGCTCTAGCGGGAGCCAGGATACGCAGTATTTT. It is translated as CASSSSGSQDTQYF.

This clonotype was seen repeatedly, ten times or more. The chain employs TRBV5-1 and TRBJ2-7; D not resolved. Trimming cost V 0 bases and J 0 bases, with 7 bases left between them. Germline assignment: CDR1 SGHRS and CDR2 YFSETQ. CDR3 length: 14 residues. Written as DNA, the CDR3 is TGCGCCAGCAGCTTGGTTCCAGACTCCTACGAGCAGTACTTC. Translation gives CASSLVPDSYEQYF. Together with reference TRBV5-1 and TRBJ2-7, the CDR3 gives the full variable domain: KAGVTQTPRYLIKTRGQQVTLSCSPISGHRSVSWYQQTPGQGLQFLFEYFSETQRNKGNFPGRFSGRQFSNSRSEMNVSTLELGDSALYLCASSLVPDSYEQYFGPGTRLTVT.

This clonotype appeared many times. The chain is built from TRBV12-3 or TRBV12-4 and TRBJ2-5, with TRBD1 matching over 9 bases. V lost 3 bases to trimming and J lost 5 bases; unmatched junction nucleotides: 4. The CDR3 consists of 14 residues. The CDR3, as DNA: TGTGCCAGCAGTTTGGGACAGGGCATCGAGACCCAGTACTTC. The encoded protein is CASSLGQGIETQYF.

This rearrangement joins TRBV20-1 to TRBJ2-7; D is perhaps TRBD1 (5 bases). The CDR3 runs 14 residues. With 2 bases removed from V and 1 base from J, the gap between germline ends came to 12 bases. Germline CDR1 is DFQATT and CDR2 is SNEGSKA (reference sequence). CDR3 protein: CSARFPGQSYEQYF. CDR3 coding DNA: TGCAGTGCTAGATTTCCAGGGCAATCCTACGAGCAGTACTTC.

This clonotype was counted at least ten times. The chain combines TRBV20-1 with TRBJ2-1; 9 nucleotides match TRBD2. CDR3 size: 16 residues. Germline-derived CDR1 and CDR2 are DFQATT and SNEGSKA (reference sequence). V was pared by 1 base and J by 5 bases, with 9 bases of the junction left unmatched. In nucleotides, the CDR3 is TGCAGTGCTAGAGTAGGGCGGGGGGGAACTAACAATGAGCAGTTCTTC. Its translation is CSARVGRGGTNNEQFF.

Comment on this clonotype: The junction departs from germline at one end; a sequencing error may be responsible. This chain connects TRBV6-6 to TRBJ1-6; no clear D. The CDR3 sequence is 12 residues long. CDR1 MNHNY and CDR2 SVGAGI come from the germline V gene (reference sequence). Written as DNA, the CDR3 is TGTGCCAGCAGCGAACCGAAATCAACCCTCAACTTT. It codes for CASSEPKSTLNF.